These T cell receptor beta chains were read from a single sample in a study of blood T cell repertoires in COVID-19. Sequencing used immunoSEQ multiplex PCR; TCRdb keeps in-frame clones, though not all of them. This table holds approximately 110,000 clones, less than 75% found once. Specimen: peripheral blood. These receptors were obtained from a human donor with acute or convalescent COVID-19. The donor label of this sample is uncertain. The CDR3 runs from the conserved cysteine through the conserved F or W. The D gene is left open where the match is weak. Only part of the rows carry a size: once, few, many, or a class if the clone is expanded.

cdr3_aa | cdr3_nt | j_call | d_call | clone_size | v_call
CATSDSGTSGGQETQYF | TGTGCCACCAGTGATTCAGGGACTAGCGGGGGTCAAGAGACCCAGTACTTC | TRBJ2-5 | TRBD2 | NA | TRBV24-1
CATSDHAETGFYGYTF | TGTGCCACCAGTGACCACGCCGAGACAGGATTTTATGGCTACACCTTC | TRBJ1-2 | NA | NA | TRBV24-1
CASKRPGQGYEQYF | TGTGCCAGCAAGAGACCGGGACAGGGGTACGAGCAGTACTTC | TRBJ2-7 | TRBD1 | NA | TRBV6-5
CASRPEQVGYTF | TGTGCCAGCAGACCCGAGCAGGTTGGCTACACCTTC | TRBJ1-2 | NA | NA | TRBV12-3/TRBV12-4
CASSPSSGGGDTQYF | TGTGCCAGCAGTCCTTCTAGCGGGGGGGGAGATACGCAGTATTTT | TRBJ2-3 | TRBD2 | many | TRBV6-5
CASQTGDSAKNIQYF | TGCGCCAGCCAGACCGGGGATAGCGCCAAAAACATTCAGTACTTC | TRBJ2-4 | NA | NA | TRBV5-1
CASSPAPGTGELFF | TGTGCCAGCAGCCCCGCTCCGGGGACCGGGGAGCTGTTTTTT | TRBJ2-2 | NA | NA | TRBV7-9
CASSPGTGVNEQFF | TGTGCCAGCAGTCCGGGGACAGGGGTTAATGAGCAGTTCTTC | TRBJ2-1 | TRBD1 | few | TRBV27
CASSPWNTEAFF | TGTGCCAGCAGTCCCTGGAACACTGAAGCTTTCTTT | TRBJ1-1 | NA | NA | TRBV12-3/TRBV12-4
CASSPQAWAGFGNTIYF | TGTGCCAGCAGCCCACAGGCGTGGGCAGGGTTCGGAAACACCATATATTTT | TRBJ1-3 | NA | NA | TRBV11-2
CASSLEQETQYF | TGTGCCAGCAGCCTGGAGCAAGAGACCCAGTACTTC | TRBJ2-5 | NA | NA | TRBV3-1/TRBV3-2